The 7 T cell receptor beta chains given below trace back to one sample, sequenced in a study of blood T cell repertoires in COVID-19. The data were produced by immunoSEQ multiplex PCR, yet TCRdb's version contains in-frame clones alone and is incomplete. The sample lists more than 100,000 clones, 82% occurring once. The sequenced sample consisted of peripheral blood. These receptors were collected from a woman in her 70s with acute or convalescent COVID-19.

The chain couples TRBV27 to TRBJ1-2; 8 bases are a match to TRBD1. V lost 5 bases and J lost 8; bases outside the gene matches: 4. This CDR3 is built from 12 residues. Per the germline V gene, CDR1 is MNHEY and CDR2 is SMNVEV (reference sequence). The CDR3 nucleotides read TGTGCCAGCAGTAGAACAGGGGGAGGCTACACCTTC. It specifies CASSRTGGGYTF.

This chain connects TRBV11-2 to TRBJ2-7; maybe TRBD2 (7 bases). V was pared by 1 base and J by 5 bases, with 24 bases between. The V gene's germline CDR1 is SGHAT and CDR2 FQNNGV. There are 18 residues in the CDR3. The CDR3 region is CASSLVKGGALSYHEQYF. In DNA form, the CDR3 reads TGTGCCAGCAGCTTAGTAAAGGGGGGGGCCTTAAGTTACCACGAGCAGTACTTC.

The chain carries TRBV27 and TRBJ1-6; D is uncertain. Germline V gene sequence: CDR1 MNHEY, CDR2 SMNVEV (reference sequence). V was shortened by 1 base and J by 3 bases, with 7 bases between the two germline ends. This CDR3 is 15 amino acids long. The DNA of the CDR3 is TGTGCCAGCAGTTTATTGGCCAGCTATAATTCACCCCTCCACTTT. This encodes CASSLLASYNSPLHF.

The chain combines TRBV7-2 with TRBJ1-2, with TRBD1 as a possible D gene (6 bases). CDR1 is SGHTA and CDR2 is FQGNSA in the germline V gene. Between the trimmed V and J ends, which lost 2 bases and 4 bases, there was a span of 14 bases. This CDR3 has 15 amino acids. The CDR3 region is CASSLRLWGPYGYTF. DNA for the CDR3: TGTGCCAGCAGCTTAAGGTTGTGGGGGCCCTATGGCTACACCTTC.

This rearrangement joins TRBV7-9 to TRBJ2-4; 7 nucleotides agree with TRBD2. Germline V lookup: CDR1 SEHNR, CDR2 FQNEAQ (reference sequence). V trimming: 5 bases; J trimming: 1 base; junction bases outside the gene matches: 11. The CDR3 runs 17 residues. CDR3 DNA: TGTGCCAGCAGCCCTCTGGCTAGCGGAGTCGCCAAAAACATTCAGTACTTC. Amino acids: CASSPLASGVAKNIQYF.

This clone was counted a single time. The V and J genes are TRBV18 and TRBJ1-2; weak D call: TRBD1 (6 bases). The V end was cut by 2 bases, the J end by 2 bases, with 15 bases between. The CDR3 is made up of 16 amino acids. Germline CDR1 is KGHSH and CDR2 is LQKENI. In DNA, the CDR3 is TGTGCCAGCTCACCATACCCCCCGGGACACAACTATGGCTACACCTTC. Translated, it gives CASSPYPPGHNYGYTF.

This chain links TRBV10-2 with TRBJ1-1, with D possibly matching TRBD1 (5 bases). Germline V gene data show CDR1 as WSHSY and CDR2 as SAAADI. The CDR3 consists of 13 residues. Trimming took off 5 bases at V and 1 base at J, with 8 bases between the two ends. The chain's CDR3 is CASSSQANTEAFF. DNA of the CDR3: TGCGCCAGCAGTTCACAGGCGAACACTGAAGCTTTCTTT.